This T cell receptor (beta chain) was recovered during a study of identifying expanded T cells in peripheral blood. No infections or other immune events were documented during collection. Note on this clone: Its cognate antigen is unknown.

Study-wide findings and caveats: Clone count variance between roughly 2-week samples rose with total template count.

V lost 4 bases to trimming and J lost 4 bases; unmatched junction nucleotides: 9. CDR3 length: 15 residues. Germline assignment: CDR1 LNHDA and CDR2 SQIVND (reference sequence). TCRdb keeps only in-frame clones here, not all; method: immunoSEQ multiplex PCR. The sample holds 58,000 or so clones, approximately 83% seen once. Sequenced sample: blood. The sequence was collected from a person aged 18 to 75 in good health. The chain has TRBV19 and TRBJ2-5, with 7 bases matching TRBD2. The CDR3 spells CASSTGSGLGETQYF. The CDR3 DNA reads as TGTGCCAGTAGTACGGGTAGCGGGTTAGGAGAGACCCAGTACTTC.